A selection of T cell receptor beta chains follows, all from one sample in a study of CD8+ T cells in alopecia areata. Sequencing used immunoSEQ multiplex PCR; TCRdb keeps in-frame clones, though not all of them. The sample carries approximately 150,000 clones, 87% recorded once. The sequences come from CD8+ T cells sorted from blood, collected at week 0. These receptors all come from a human donor with alopecia areata. Each CDR3 is given with its conserved first and last residue. Fields, in order: V gene, D gene, CDR3 length, J gene, clone size, CDR3 protein, CDR3 DNA. A D gene is named only where the DNA matches it firmly. Not all rows give a size; the values are once, few, many and, for expanded clones, a class.

>TRBV30|NA|14|TRBJ2-7|NA
CAWSAPGSGYEQYF
TGTGCCTGGAGTGCCCCCGGGTCGGGGTACGAGCAGTACTTC
>TRBV5-4|NA|13|TRBJ1-1|NA
CASSPTPGQEAFF
TGTGCCAGCAGCCCAACTCCGGGACAAGAAGCTTTCTTT
>TRBV5-1|NA|15|TRBJ2-1|NA
CASSLGGSSYNEQFF
TGCGCCAGCAGCTTGGGGGGGTCCTCCTACAATGAGCAGTTCTTC
>TRBV6-5|TRBD1|12|TRBJ2-7|NA
CATGDRAYEQYF
TGTGCCACCGGGGACAGGGCCTACGAGCAGTACTTC
>TRBV7-9|TRBD1|16|TRBJ2-7|few
CASSLAGDRGRHEQYF
TGTGCCAGCAGCTTAGCGGGGGACAGGGGGCGCCACGAGCAGTACTTC
>TRBV6-5|NA|12|TRBJ2-7|once
CASSYDTYEQYF
TGTGCCAGCAGTTACGATACCTACGAGCAGTACTTC
>TRBV27|TRBD2|13|TRBJ2-2|NA
CASSLLAGGELFF
TGTGCCAGCAGTCTCCTAGCGGGCGGGGAGCTGTTTTTT
>TRBV4-1|NA|14|TRBJ1-5|NA
CASSQATPNQPQHF
TGCGCCAGCAGCCAAGCGACGCCGAATCAGCCCCAGCATTTT
>TRBV2|NA|11|TRBJ1-2|NA
CASNRNYGYTF
TGTGCCAGCAATCGTAACTATGGCTACACCTTC
>TRBV12-5|TRBD2|16|TRBJ2-3|NA
CASGPGLAGPTDTQYF
TGTGCTAGTGGTCCTGGACTAGCGGGTCCCACAGATACGCAGTATTTT
>TRBV6-1|NA|13|TRBJ2-7|NA
CASSETSSYEQYF
TGTGCCAGCAGTGAAACTTCCTCCTACGAGCAGTACTTC
>TRBV11-2|NA|13|TRBJ1-1|NA
CASSLLGYTEAFF
TGTGCCAGCAGCTTATTAGGGTACACTGAAGCTTTCTTT
>TRBV5-6|NA|12|TRBJ2-7|NA
CASSPGTYEQYF
TGTGCCAGCAGCCCAGGGACCTACGAGCAGTACTTC
>TRBV7-2|TRBD1|15|TRBJ2-3|NA
CASSLGDRVTDTQYF
TGTGCCAGCAGCTTGGGGGACAGGGTGACAGATACGCAGTATTTT
>TRBV27|NA|13|TRBJ2-1|once
CASSWTGDNEQFF
TGTGCCAGCAGTTGGACTGGAGACAATGAGCAGTTCTTC
>TRBV30|NA|15|TRBJ2-1|NA
CAWSAFSLPNNEQFF
TGTGCCTGGAGTGCCTTCTCGCTCCCGAACAATGAGCAGTTCTTC
>TRBV5-1|NA|15|TRBJ2-7|NA
CASSLVGASLDQQYF
TGCGCCAGCAGCTTGGTGGGTGCCAGCCTCGATCAGCAGTACTTC
>TRBV7-9|TRBD1|15|TRBJ2-5|NA
CASSSPGTGEETQYF
TGTGCCAGCAGCTCGCCCGGGACAGGGGAAGAGACCCAGTACTTC
>TRBV2|NA|13|TRBJ2-3|once
CASKEDYTNTQYF
TGTGCCAGCAAAGAGGACTACACTAATACGCAGTATTTT
>TRBV7-9|TRBD1|16|TRBJ2-3|NA
CASSPGTGPRADTQYF
TGTGCCAGCAGCCCCGGGACAGGGCCACGAGCAGATACGCAGTATTTT
>TRBV5-6|TRBD2|15|TRBJ2-1|NA
CASSLVGSGRNEQFF
TGTGCCAGCAGCTTGGTCGGTAGCGGGAGGAATGAGCAGTTCTTC
>TRBV1|NA|16|TRBJ1-1|once
CTSSQDLGARGTEAFF
TGCACCAGCAGCCAAGATCTCGGGGCCCGGGGCACTGAAGCTTTCTTT
>TRBV5-6|NA|15|TRBJ1-2|NA
CASSLRQKNLHGYTF
TGTGCCAGCAGCTTGCGGCAGAAGAACTTACATGGCTACACCTTC
>TRBV6-1|NA|11|TRBJ2-7|NA
CASTGGHEQYF
TGTGCCAGCACCGGGGGCCACGAGCAGTACTTC
>TRBV30|NA|13|TRBJ1-1|NA
CAWSLSGRGEAFF
TGTGCCTGGAGTCTCTCGGGCAGGGGAGAAGCTTTCTTT
>TRBV29-1|NA|13|TRBJ2-5|NA
CSAGTPLKETQYF
TGCAGCGCTGGGACACCACTTAAAGAGACCCAGTACTTC
>TRBV27|NA|23|TRBJ2-1|few
CASSFLTGDLGLQFSPMFDEQFF
TGTGCCAGCAGTTTTCTAACAGGGGACCTGGGACTCCAGTTTAGTCCGATGTTCGATGAGCAGTTCTTC
>TRBV9|TRBD2|12|TRBJ2-5|once
CASSYGGETQYF
TGTGCCAGCAGCTACGGGGGGGAGACCCAGTACTTC
>TRBV27|NA|15|TRBJ2-7|NA
CASSFGGSGFYEQYF
TGTGCCAGCAGTTTCGGGGGAAGCGGATTCTACGAGCAGTACTTC
>TRBV7-2|NA|13|TRBJ1-1|once
CASSLGYYTEAFF
TGTGCCAGCAGCTTAGGATACTACACTGAAGCTTTCTTT
>TRBV7-2|NA|16|TRBJ2-7|NA
CASSSTPVRHGSGQYF
TGTGCCAGCAGCTCAACCCCCGTCCGACATGGGAGCGGGCAGTACTTC
>TRBV9|NA|16|TRBJ2-7|NA
CASSVVDSSSSYEQYF
TGTGCCAGCAGCGTAGTGGACAGTTCGAGCTCCTACGAGCAGTACTTC
>TRBV7-9|TRBD1|15|TRBJ2-7|once
CASSPRGQGSYEQYF
TGTGCCAGCAGTCCTCGGGGACAGGGCTCCTACGAGCAGTACTTC
>TRBV19|TRBD1|15|TRBJ2-7|NA
CASSLGAQGAYEQYF
TGTGCCAGTAGTCTCGGAGCACAGGGGGCCTACGAGCAGTACTTC
>TRBV27|NA|14|TRBJ2-7|NA
CASTWGAETYEQYF
TGTGCCAGCACCTGGGGGGCCGAGACCTACGAGCAGTACTTC
>TRBV4-1|NA|12|TRBJ2-3|NA
CASSHRGDTQYF
TGCGCCAGCAGCCACCGCGGGGATACGCAGTATTTT
>TRBV5-5|NA|11|TRBJ1-1|NA
CASSPNTEAFF
TGTGCCAGCAGCCCTAACACTGAAGCTTTCTTT
>TRBV4-1|NA|17|TRBJ1-4|NA
CASSLSPGRGVYEKLFF
TGCGCCAGCAGCCTATCCCCCGGGAGGGGCGTCTATGAAAAACTGTTTTTT
>TRBV7-8|NA|15|TRBJ2-3|NA
CASSIGQTSTDTQYF
TGTGCCAGCAGCATTGGGCAAACTAGCACAGATACGCAGTATTTT
>TRBV7-6|NA|12|TRBJ2-1|NA
CASSLGTGEQFF
TGTGCCAGCAGCCTCGGGACCGGAGAGCAGTTCTTC
>TRBV4-1|TRBD1|14|TRBJ2-7|NA
CASSQDTGGYEQYF
TGCGCCAGCAGCCAAGACACAGGGGGATACGAGCAGTACTTC
>TRBV2|TRBD1|14|TRBJ1-2|NA
CASSPSGGNYGYTF
TGTGCCAGCAGTCCGTCAGGGGGCAACTATGGCTACACCTTC
>TRBV5-1|TRBD1|15|TRBJ2-7|NA
CASSFSGTGHYEQYF
TGCGCCAGCAGCTTTTCTGGGACAGGGCACTACGAGCAGTACTTC
>TRBV29-1|NA|15|TRBJ2-2|NA
CSVEGSGVLSGELFF
TGCAGCGTTGAAGGTTCCGGGGTCCTCTCCGGGGAGCTGTTTTTT
>TRBV11-2|NA|14|TRBJ2-7|NA
CASSFETGSYEQYF
TGTGCCAGCAGCTTCGAGACGGGGAGTTACGAGCAGTACTTC
>TRBV9|NA|13|TRBJ2-1|NA
CASSVSDYNEQFF
TGTGCCAGCAGCGTATCAGACTACAATGAGCAGTTCTTC